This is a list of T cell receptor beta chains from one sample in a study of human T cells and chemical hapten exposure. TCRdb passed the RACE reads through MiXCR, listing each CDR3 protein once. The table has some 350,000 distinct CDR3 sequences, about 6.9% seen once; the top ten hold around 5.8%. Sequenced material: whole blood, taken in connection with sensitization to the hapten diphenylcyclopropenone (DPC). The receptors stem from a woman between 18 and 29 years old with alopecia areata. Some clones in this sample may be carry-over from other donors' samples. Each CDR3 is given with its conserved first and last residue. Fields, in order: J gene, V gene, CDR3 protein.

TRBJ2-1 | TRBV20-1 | CSARDRADNEQFF
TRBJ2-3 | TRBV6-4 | CASSVLAGGTDTQYF
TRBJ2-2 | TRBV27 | CASSRDRGFIGELFF
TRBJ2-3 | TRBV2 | CASALQGAADTQYF
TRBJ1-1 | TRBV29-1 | CSVEAGNFEAFF
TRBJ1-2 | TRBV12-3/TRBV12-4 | CASRGTGAYGYTF
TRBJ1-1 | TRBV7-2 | CASSLVRLGGMDTEAFF
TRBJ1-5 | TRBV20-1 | CSAEQGGPQHF
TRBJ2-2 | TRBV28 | CASSVTGLAGGPGTGELFF
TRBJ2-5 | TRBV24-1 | CATSAGGALAQYF
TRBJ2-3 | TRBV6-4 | CASRELAGSADTQYF
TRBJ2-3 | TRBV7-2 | CASSMNLGTDTQYF
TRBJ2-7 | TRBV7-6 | CASSLEGGYEQYF
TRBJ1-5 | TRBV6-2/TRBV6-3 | CASSSGQSNAPQHF
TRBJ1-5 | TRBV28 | CASSSNRGFQQPQHF
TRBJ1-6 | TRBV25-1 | CASGRKAESPLHF
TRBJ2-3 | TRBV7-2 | CASSLVASGGSITDTQYF
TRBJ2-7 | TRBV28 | CASLGQYEQYF
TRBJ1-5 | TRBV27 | CASSLGTGVAHQPQHF
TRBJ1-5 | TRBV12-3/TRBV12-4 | CASSSGQSYQPQHF
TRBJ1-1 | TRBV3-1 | CASSQDDQAWPNTEAFF
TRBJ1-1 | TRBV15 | CATSRDRGNTEAFF
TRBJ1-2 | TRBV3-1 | CASRLGAIYTF
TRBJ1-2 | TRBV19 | CASSINSMAVYGYTF
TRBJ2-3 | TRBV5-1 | CASSLVLAGGTDTQYF
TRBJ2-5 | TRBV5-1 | CASSLAGGGAAETQYF
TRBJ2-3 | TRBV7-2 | CASSLEGRRTDTQYF
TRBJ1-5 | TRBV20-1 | CSAIGRFNQPQHF
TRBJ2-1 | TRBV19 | CASSGEPTPYNEQFF
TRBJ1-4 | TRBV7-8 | CASSLASWPHNEKLFF
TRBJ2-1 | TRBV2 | CASTPTGAPEQFF
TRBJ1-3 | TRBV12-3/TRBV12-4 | CASGSRNSGNTIYF
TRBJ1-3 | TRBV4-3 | CASSQDSGGFGNTIYF
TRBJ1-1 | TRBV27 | CASSLTSGLRTEAFF
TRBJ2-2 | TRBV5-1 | CASSLPDPNTGELFF
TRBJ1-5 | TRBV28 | CASSTPSGLNQPQHF
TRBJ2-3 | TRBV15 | CATSRSTGAGTDTQYF
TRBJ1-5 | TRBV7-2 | CASSLGGPGENQPQHF
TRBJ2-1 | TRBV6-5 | CASRRTGTANEQFF
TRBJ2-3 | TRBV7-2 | CASSPENSRDTQYF
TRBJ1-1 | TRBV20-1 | CSARRGRTEAFF
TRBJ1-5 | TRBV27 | CASSLTAPKGNQPQHF